A single sample gave rise to the 14 T cell receptor beta chains below, sequenced in a study of beta chain features in type 1 diabetes. No antigen is known for these receptors. Whole-study results and caveats: Among patients with Type 1 diabetes, TCRB CDR3s were moderately but significantly shorter in every one of the four CD4+ subsets.

Reverse transcription of all isolated RNA meant that expressed TCRB transcripts were sequenced. Only in-frame clones appear in the TCRdb table, and some are missing; sequencing was by immunoSEQ multiplex PCR. The table includes 300,000 to 450,000 clones, around a tenth detected once. The sequenced material came from central memory CD4+ T cells from blood. Receptor source: a man aged 30-40 years with type 1 diabetes.

The gene calls are TRBV6-1 and TRBJ1-1; D unresolved. The CDR3 extends over 13 amino acids. Trimming shortened V by 6 bases and J by 1 base, and 9 bases separated the two germline ends. Looked up from germline, CDR1 is MNHNS and CDR2 is SASEGT. CDR3 in amino acids: CASSRTGNTEAFF. In DNA form, the CDR3 reads TGTGCCAGCAGCCGAACGGGGAACACTGAAGCTTTCTTT.

This chain uses TRBV7-8 with TRBJ2-1; TRBD1 agrees at 7 bases. The V and J ends lost 5 bases and 6 bases, in that order; junction bases with no gene match: 10. This CDR3 spans 15 amino acids. CDR1 is SGHVS, CDR2 FQNEAQ, per germline. The CDR3 is CASSQGVANFNEQFF. Written as DNA, the CDR3 is TGTGCCAGCAGCCAGGGGGTAGCCAACTTCAATGAGCAGTTCTTC.

This clone turned up a few times. This chain joins TRBV2 and TRBJ2-1, with D perhaps matching TRBD2 (6 bases). V lost 11 bases and J 9 bases, leaving 14 bases between the germline ends. This CDR3 is built from 11 residues. Germline CDR1 and CDR2: SNHLY and FYNNEI. CDR3 protein: CAGRRGPEQFF. In DNA, the CDR3 is TGTGCCGGTAGGAGGGGACCTGAGCAGTTCTTC. Variable domain in full (rest from reference TRBV2 and TRBJ2-1): EPEVTQTPSHQVTQMGQEVILRCVPISNHLYFYWYRQILGQKVEFLVSFYNNEISEKSEIFDDQFSVERPDGSNFTLKIRSTKLEDSAMYFCAGRRGPEQFFGPGTRLTVL.

The V call is TRBV6-5, the J call TRBJ2-4; 8 positions match TRBD1. The CDR3 length is 16 residues. Germline values: CDR1 MNHEY, CDR2 SVGAGI. V shed 0 bases and J 7 bases; nucleotides not matched to a gene: 8. The CDR3 sequence: CASSYSSGQGSNIQYF. The DNA of the CDR3 is TGTGCCAGCAGTTACTCGTCCGGACAGGGAAGTAACATTCAGTACTTC.

This clone was counted only a few times. The V call is TRBV29-1, the J call TRBJ2-1; 10 bases fit TRBD1. The CDR3 contains 15 residues. Unmatched junction bases numbered 6, after V lost 7 bases and J lost 0 bases. Germline lookup yields CDR1 SQVTM and CDR2 ANQGSEA. CDR3 in amino acids: CSAGTGVSSYNEQFF. DNA of the CDR3: TGCAGCGCCGGGACAGGGGTGAGCTCCTACAATGAGCAGTTCTTC.

This clone was detected only a few times. This rearrangement joins TRBV6-5 to TRBJ2-5, with 7 bases identical to TRBD1. The germline V gene encodes CDR1 MNHEY and CDR2 SVGAGI. V was pared by 6 bases and J by 7 bases, with 14 bases of the junction left unmatched. The CDR3 is made up of 15 amino acids. The CDR3: CASRPLSGGSGTQYF. The CDR3 nucleotides read TGTGCCAGCAGGCCCTTATCAGGGGGAAGTGGGACCCAGTACTTC.

This clone showed up just a few times. V gene TRBV7-6 combines with J gene TRBJ1-2; perhaps TRBD1 as D (6 bases). V was clipped by 3 bases and J by 8 bases, with 13 bases between them. CDR1 SGHVS and CDR2 FNYEAQ come from the germline V gene. The CDR3 runs 13 residues. CDR3: CASSFTDSWGYTF. The CDR3 DNA is TGTGCCAGCAGCTTCACGGACAGCTGGGGCTACACCTTC.

This clone was seen only a few times. This chain's CDR3 is CASNRRSEGELFF. CDR3 coding DNA: TGTGCCAGCAATCGGAGGAGCGAAGGGGAGCTGTTTTTT. The J gene is TRBJ2-2, the V gene TRBV9; possible D gene TRBD2, 5 bases. The ends were cut back, 6 bases at V and 8 bases at J, with 14 bases in the middle. Germline V CDR1 and CDR2: SGDLS, YYNGEE. The CDR3 extends over 13 amino acids.

The V gene is TRBV6-5, the J gene TRBJ2-1; D not resolved. The length of the CDR3 is 13 residues. Germline CDR1 reads MNHEY; CDR2 reads SVGAGI. V lost 2 bases and J 7 bases, leaving 9 bases between the germline ends. CDR3 bases: TGTGCCAGCAGTTACCAGTCCTTAAATGAGCAGTTCTTC. It yields the protein CASSYQSLNEQFF.

A note on this clone: Given the absence of the conserved phenylalanine or tryptophan at the CDR3 end, a read error is likely. V is TRBV5-1 and J is TRBJ1-1; 11 bases are a match to TRBD1. The CDR3 runs 13 residues. Germline CDR1 reads SGHRS; CDR2 reads YFSETQ. The V and J ends lost 8 bases and 4 bases, in that order; junction bases with no gene match: 4. Here the CDR3 reads CASGQGAATEAFL. In nucleotides, the CDR3 is TGCGCCAGTGGACAGGGGGCAGCCACTGAAGCTTTCCTT.

This clone appeared a few times. The chain employs TRBV11-3 and TRBJ2-7; a possible D gene is TRBD2 (5 bases). CDR3 size: 16 residues. In germline, CDR1 is SGHNT, CDR2 YENEEA. V dropped 5 bases and J dropped 2 bases, with 19 bases sitting between them. This chain's CDR3 is CASSVSAAGRTYEQYF. The CDR3 nucleotides read TGTGCCAGCAGCGTCAGCGCCGCGGGCCGGACCTACGAGCAGTACTTC.

CDR3 residues: CASSLTGREQFF. CDR3 sequence (DNA): TGTGCCAGCAGCTTGACCGGCAGGGAGCAGTTCTTC. The genes are TRBV6-6 and TRBJ2-1; D ambiguous. Trimming removed 6 bases from V and 10 bases from J, with 13 bases in between. This CDR3 comprises 12 residues. The germline V gene has CDR1 MNHNY and CDR2 SVGAGI (reference sequence).

This clone appeared a few times. V is TRBV6-1 and J is TRBJ1-4; perhaps TRBD1 as D (5 bases). V was cut by 7 bases and J by 4 bases, with 10 bases left in between. Germline lookup yields CDR1 MNHNS and CDR2 SASEGT. This CDR3 is 13 amino acids long. The CDR3, as DNA: TGTGCCAGCAAGAGGGACCTTAATGAAAAACTGTTTTTT. Amino acid sequence: CASKRDLNEKLFF.

The chain employs TRBV5-1 and TRBJ2-3; the match to TRBD2 covers 9 bases. J gave up 4 bases and V 4 bases, and 10 bases lay outside the gene matches. The CDR3 is 16 residues long. CDR1 SGHRS and CDR2 YFSETQ come from the germline V gene. The CDR3 nucleotides are TGCGCCAGCAGCCTGACAGCGGCGGGAGGGCCAGATACGCAGTATTTT. It encodes CASSLTAAGGPDTQYF.